This is a list of T cell receptor beta chains from one sample in a study of blood T cell repertoires in COVID-19. TCRdb's copy holds only in-frame clones and misses some; the assay was immunoSEQ multiplex PCR. The sample lists under 200,000 clones, around nine tenths seen once, with around 3.5% in the top ten. Source material: peripheral blood. These TCRs come from a young man with active or convalescent COVID-19. CDR3s include the opening cysteine and the closing phenylalanine or tryptophan. The D gene is left open where the match is weak. Clone size appears in some rows only: once, few, many, or a class for an expanded clone.

V gene	J gene	clone size	D gene	CDR3 protein	CDR3 DNA
TRBV6-2/TRBV6-3	TRBJ2-1	-	TRBD2	CASSPFRTSGRLEQFF	TGTGCCAGCAGCCCTTTTAGGACTAGCGGGAGACTTGAGCAGTTCTTC
TRBV5-1	TRBJ1-3	once	-	CASSLDAGATGNTIYF	TGCGCCAGCAGCTTAGACGCGGGAGCGACTGGAAACACCATATATTTT
TRBV18	TRBJ1-1	-	TRBD1	CASSPTGVDTEAFF	TGTGCCAGCTCACCGACAGGGGTGGACACTGAAGCTTTCTTT
TRBV29-1	TRBJ1-1	-	-	CSVEGTAMNTEAFF	TGCAGCGTTGAAGGGACAGCGATGAACACTGAAGCTTTCTTT
TRBV27	TRBJ2-3	once	TRBD1	CASSFDRGVDTQYF	TGTGCCAGCAGTTTCGACAGGGGAGTAGATACGCAGTATTTT
TRBV7-9	TRBJ2-2	once	-	CASSLRTGGTGELFF	TGTGCCAGCAGCCTTCGGACAGGAGGGACCGGGGAGCTGTTTTTT
TRBV28	TRBJ1-6	-	-	CASRPGVSPLHF	TGTGCCAGCAGACCGGGTGTTTCACCCCTCCACTTT
TRBV21-1	TRBJ2-5	-	-	CASSISPAQETQYF	TGTGCCAGCAGCATTTCGCCAGCGCAAGAGACCCAGTACTTC
TRBV7-2	TRBJ1-4	-	TRBD1	CASSLALKGAGEKLFF	TGTGCCAGCAGCTTAGCGCTCAAGGGGGCAGGTGAAAAACTGTTTTTT
TRBV7-6	TRBJ1-2	-	-	CASSLGADTDYGYTF	TGTGCCAGCAGCTTAGGGGCCGATACGGACTATGGCTACACCTTC
TRBV19	TRBJ1-6	-	-	CASSIGSGNSPLHF	TGTGCCAGTAGTATCGGAAGCGGCAATTCACCCCTCCACTTT
TRBV6-5	TRBJ1-5	-	-	CASSYGAVGQPQHF	TGTGCCAGCAGTTACGGTGCGGTTGGTCAGCCCCAGCATTTT
TRBV11-2	TRBJ2-3	once	TRBD2	CASSLLAGVTLDTQYF	TGTGCCAGCAGCTTACTAGCGGGGGTTACTTTAGATACGCAGTATTTT
TRBV7-2	TRBJ2-1	-	TRBD2	CASSLRSSASGVNEQFF	TGTGCCAGCAGCTTAAGATCATCGGCTAGCGGGGTCAATGAGCAGTTCTTC
TRBV5-1	TRBJ1-1	-	-	CASSLGLGALNTEAFF	TGCGCCAGCAGCTTGGGTCTTGGGGCTTTGAACACTGAAGCTTTCTTT
TRBV7-2	TRBJ2-5	-	TRBD1	CASSPRQGQETQYF	TGTGCCAGCAGCCCAAGACAGGGGCAAGAGACCCAGTACTTC
TRBV7-8	TRBJ1-2	few	-	CASSLTEVNYGYTF	TGTGCCAGCAGCCTCACAGAAGTAAACTATGGCTACACCTTC
TRBV21-1	TRBJ1-1	-	-	CASSNPGRGPAMNTEAFF	TGTGCCAGCAGCAACCCGGGGAGGGGCCCTGCGATGAACACTGAAGCTTTCTTT
TRBV6-6	TRBJ1-5	few	-	CASTPLGLSNQPQHF	TGTGCCAGCACCCCCCTAGGCCTTAGCAATCAGCCCCAGCATTTT
TRBV28	TRBJ1-2	-	TRBD1	CASSTTGEANYGYTF	TGTGCCAGCAGTACAACAGGGGAGGCTAACTATGGCTACACCTTC
TRBV6-5	TRBJ1-2	few	TRBD1	CASSFDRAAYGYTF	TGTGCCAGCAGTTTCGACAGGGCAGCGTATGGCTACACCTTC
TRBV7-9	TRBJ1-1	-	-	CASSTTGMNTEAFF	TGTGCCAGCAGCACAACAGGGATGAACACTGAAGCTTTCTTT
TRBV5-1	TRBJ1-3	-	-	CASSSDIVSSGNTIYF	TGCGCCAGCAGCTCGGACATAGTATCCTCTGGAAACACCATATATTTT
TRBV25-1	TRBJ1-3	-	-	CASSESSRNTIYF	TGTGCCAGCAGTGAATCGAGCAGAAACACCATATATTTT
TRBV6-5	TRBJ1-6	-	TRBD1	CASRPGQSNSPLHF	TGTGCCAGCAGACCGGGACAGTCTAATTCACCCCTCCACTTT